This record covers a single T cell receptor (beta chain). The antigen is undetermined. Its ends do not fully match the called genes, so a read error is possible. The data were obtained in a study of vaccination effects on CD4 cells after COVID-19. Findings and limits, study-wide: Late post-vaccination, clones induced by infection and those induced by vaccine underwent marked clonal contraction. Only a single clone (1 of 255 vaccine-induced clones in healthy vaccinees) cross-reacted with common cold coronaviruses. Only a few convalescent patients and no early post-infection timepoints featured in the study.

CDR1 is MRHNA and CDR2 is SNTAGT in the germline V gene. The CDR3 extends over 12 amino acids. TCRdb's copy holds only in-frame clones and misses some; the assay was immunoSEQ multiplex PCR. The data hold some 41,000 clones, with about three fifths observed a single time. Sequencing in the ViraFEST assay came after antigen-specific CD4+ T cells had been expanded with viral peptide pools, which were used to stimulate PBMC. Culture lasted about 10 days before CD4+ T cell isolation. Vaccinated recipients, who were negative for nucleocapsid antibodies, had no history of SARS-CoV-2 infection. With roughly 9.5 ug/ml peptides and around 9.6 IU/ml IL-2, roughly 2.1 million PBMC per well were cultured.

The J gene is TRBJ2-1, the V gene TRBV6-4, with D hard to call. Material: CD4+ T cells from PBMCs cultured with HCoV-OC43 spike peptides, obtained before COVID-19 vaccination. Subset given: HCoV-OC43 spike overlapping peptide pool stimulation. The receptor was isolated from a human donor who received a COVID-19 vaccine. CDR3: CASSDDGLATIF. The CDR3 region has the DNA TGTGCCAGCAGTGACGACGGCTTAGCCACGATCTTC.